The present T cell receptor (beta chain) was sequenced within a study of blood T cell dynamics during melanoma immunotherapy (dated by TCRdb to the early 2020s). About the investigation overall: The patients had metastatic melanoma and were given first-line pembrolizumab or nivolumab plus ipilimumab as standard of care in the United Kingdom. Peripheral T cell receptor repertoires of metastatic melanoma patients were profiled before and after one cycle of checkpoint inhibitor therapy to find early correlates of response. Consecutive patients formed a training cohort, and a further independent group of patients from the same centre was pooled into an external validation set. Study-level results and caveats: The study could not determine whether the T cell clones driving repertoire changes were melanoma-specific or reflected general immune activation. Patients who later achieved disease control showed a bifurcated PBMC repertoire reorganization at W3, with increased clonality or increased diversity, unlike progressors. The relatively small sample size was recognized as a factor that could limit how well the results generalize.

This clone was counted a single time. Its recognized antigen is unknown. There are no base qualities to consult, and no much larger clone falls within one base. What the time point label conveys for this sample: week 3, after first cycle of checkpoint inhibitor. Blood was sampled before treatment (T0) and at week 3 (W3), after the first cycle of checkpoint blockade. Except for a couple of patients with rapid clinical progression, response was assessed 12 weeks after the first infusion by RECIST 1.1; disease control meant complete response, partial response or stable disease. Patients were excluded for prior systemic cancer treatment, concomitant immunosuppressant therapy or synchronous other active malignancies. Bulk PBMC and plasma cell-free DNA were both sequenced for TCR beta so that circulating cells and T cell turnover could be tracked. Lymphoprep and SepMate tubes were used to isolate PBMC from blood, and red cell lysis was then performed. QIAamp DNA Blood Mini kits were used to extract DNA from both PBMC and sorted T cell subsets.

Including cysteine and phenylalanine, the CDR3 has 12 amino acids. Solely the CDR3 DNA is kept, with 36 bases framed from the first base. The trim is 0 bases for V and 4 bases for J, with a gap of 3 bases between the germline ends. CDR1 and CDR2, per the germline V gene (reference sequence), are SGHNT and YYREEE. For every bulk PBMC sample, a fixed 350 ng of DNA was loaded. TCR beta CDR3 sequences were amplified from genomic DNA with the immunoSEQ TCRb Assay kit following manufacturer instructions. The KAPA Library Quantification Kit for Illumina platforms was used to quantify pooled libraries by qPCR. Sequencing of the pooled libraries was done on an Illumina NextSeq 500, with clustering at about 0.6-1.1 pM. The paper's data handling went like this. The TCR data were analyzed using immunoSEQ ANALYZER and the R LymphoSeq package. A rearrangement efficiency score was calculated as productive divided by the sum of productive and non-productive CDR3 sequences. Within each patient, timepoints were compared pairwise for clonality, measured with the Gini coefficient, and for diversity, measured with the Renyi index at alpha=1. In LymphoSeq, clonal relatedness was computed with an edit distance of 3 and repertoire similarity was computed with the Bhattacharyya coefficient. To classify response, a linear discriminant analysis based on week-3 changes in clonality and diversity was built using the R MASS and caret packages. The table was pulled from immuneACCESS by TCRdb, which kept in-frame rearrangements only. Such tables lose some clones; where checked, under half of the loss comes from unresolved V genes, and the rest has no known cause. V, J and clone size are taken as reported in that table, and D and trimming were inferred from the DNA itself. The sample yields more than 15,000 clones; around 90% were counted once. The top ten constitute about 8% of the sample.

The sequence links TRBV5-4 to TRBJ2-3, with the D gene call left open. The sequencing used blood, collected from a patient treated with checkpoint blockade. This receptor was obtained from a human donor with melanoma. The DNA sequence is TGTGCCAGCAGCTTGGAGGCAGATACGCAGTATTTT. Its product reads: CASSLEADTQYF.